Included here is one T cell receptor (beta chain) sequence, with context. Germline assignment: CDR1 SGHDT and CDR2 YYEEEE. V gave up 3 bases and J gave up 2 bases; unmatched junction bases: 4. The CDR3 covers 14 residues. This sample stems from a study of blood T cell repertoires in COVID-19. Study-wide context: The study drew acute and convalescent COVID-19 samples from the United States, Italy and Spain.

The protocol was immunoSEQ multiplex PCR, while the TCRdb copy is restricted to in-frame clones and leaves out a portion. This table has about 220,000 clones, 80% appearing once. The sequencing sample was made of peripheral blood. The TCR sequence derives from a human donor in a cohort sampled during active COVID-19. V and J are TRBV5-6 and TRBJ2-7, with 8 bases matching TRBD2. The CDR3 sequence: CASSWGTSAYEQYF. The CDR3 DNA is TGTGCCAGCAGCTGGGGGACTAGTGCCTACGAGCAGTACTTC. The full variable domain, with the rest looked up from reference TRBV5-6 and TRBJ2-7, is DAGVTQSPTHLIKTRGQQVTLRCSPKSGHDTVSWYQQALGQGPQFIFQYYEEEERQRGNFPDRFSGHQFPNYSSELNVNALLLGDSALYLCASSWGTSAYEQYFGPGTRLTVT.